This entry lists 25 T cell receptor beta chains sequenced from one sample in a study of Graves' ophthalmopathy and Graves' hyperthyroidism. For repertoire sequencing, the TCR beta CDR3 regions were amplified from RNA transcripts. HTBI primers primed a first-round RT-PCR, and a second-round multiplex PCR followed. TCRdb passed the multiplex PCR reads through MiXCR, listing each CDR3 protein once. Among 900,000 to 1,200,000 distinct CDR3 sequences listed, roughly 35% were seen once. The sample taken for sequencing was peripheral blood or thyroid tissue (not recorded which). The receptors shown here come from an adult man with Graves' hyperthyroidism.

Ten or more counts support this clonotype. The rearrangement uses TRBV5-1 and TRBJ2-5, with 9 bases aligning to TRBD2. The CDR3 has 16 amino acids. Trimming at V came to 4 bases and at J to 5 bases, leaving 12 bases not matched to a gene. Per germline, CDR1 SGHRS and CDR2 YFSETQ. The CDR3 region has the DNA TGCGCCAGCAGCCGTCGGGGCGGGGGGGCCGGCGAGACCCAGTACTTC. Protein sequence: CASSRRGGGAGETQYF. The variable domain in full, completed from reference TRBV5-1 and TRBJ2-5, reads KAGVTQTPRYLIKTRGQQVTLSCSPISGHRSVSWYQQTPGQGLQFLFEYFSETQRNKGNFPGRFSGRQFSNSRSEMNVSTLELGDSALYLCASSRRGGGAGETQYFGPGTRLLVL.

In its sample, this clonotype was seen many times. V usage is TRBV5-8 and J usage is TRBJ2-7, with D unresolved. CDR1 is SGHTS, CDR2 YDEGEE, per germline. The V end was cut by 1 base, the J end by 1 base, with 6 bases between. The CDR3 runs to 13 residues. The CDR3 reads CASSLKQSYEQYF. The CDR3, as DNA: TGTGCCAGCAGCTTGAAACAGTCCTACGAGCAGTACTTC.

The J gene is TRBJ2-7, the V gene TRBV12-3 or TRBV12-4; 12 positions match TRBD2. The junction had 8 bases not matched to a gene; V was cut back by 5 bases and J by 6 bases. CDR3 length equals 15 residues. The CDR3: CASSPLTSGSSEQYF. DNA for the CDR3: TGTGCCAGCAGTCCGTTGACTAGCGGGAGCTCCGAGCAGTACTTC.

The V gene is TRBV25-1, the J gene TRBJ1-5, with a weak D call TRBD1 (5 bases). V was pared by 6 bases and J by 11 bases, with 23 bases between. Germline CDR1 reads MGHDK; CDR2 reads SYGVNS. The CDR3 is 15 amino acids. The DNA for the CDR3 is TGTGCCAGCAGCCAGGGAGCGGGTTCCAGGGAGACCCAGCATTTT. Its translation is CASSQGAGSRETQHF.

In its sample, this clonotype was seen many times. The chain combines TRBV14 with TRBJ1-1; unclear D gene. This CDR3 region has 12 residues. Trimming cost V 0 bases and J 6 bases, with 5 bases left between them. CDR1 and CDR2 from the germline V gene are SGHDN and FVKESK. The CDR3: CASSQDRPEAFF. CDR3 sequence (DNA): TGTGCCAGCAGCCAAGATCGGCCTGAAGCTTTCTTT.

This clonotype has a count of ten or more. This chain joins TRBV29-1 and TRBJ2-2; a possible D gene is TRBD1 (6 bases). This CDR3 comprises 14 residues. Germline lookup yields CDR1 SQVTM and CDR2 ANQGSEA. Trimming left V 5 bases short and J 4 bases short, with 14 bases between. The CDR3 is CSVTGTPFTGELFF. The CDR3 region has the DNA TGCAGCGTTACCGGGACACCTTTCACCGGGGAGCTGTTTTTT.

This clonotype was picked up many times. The gene calls are TRBV5-1 and TRBJ1-3; tentative D call: TRBD1 (6 bases). Trimming removed 5 bases from V and 8 bases from J, with 17 bases in between. This CDR3 is 14 amino acids long. The germline gives CDR1 SGHRS, CDR2 YFSETQ. CDR3 in DNA: TGCGCCAGCAGTCCGGCAGGGCAGGGGTACACCATATATTTT. Protein sequence: CASSPAGQGYTIYF. The whole variable domain, remainder taken from reference TRBV5-1 and TRBJ1-3, is KAGVTQTPRYLIKTRGQQVTLSCSPISGHRSVSWYQQTPGQGLQFLFEYFSETQRNKGNFPGRFSGRQFSNSRSEMNVSTLELGDSALYLCASSPAGQGYTIYFGEGSWLTVV.

The table lists this clonotype with a few counts. The chain uses TRBV7-9 and TRBJ2-7; D gene unclear. Germline loops: CDR1 SEHNR, CDR2 FQNEAQ (reference sequence). This CDR3 is built from 12 residues. V lost 3 bases and J lost 5, with 8 bases in between. CDR3 DNA: TGTGCCAGCAGCTTCGGTGTTGACGAGCAGTACTTC. Amino acids: CASSFGVDEQYF.

This clonotype was detected ten times or more. The V gene is TRBV27, the J gene TRBJ1-2; 7 bases are a match to TRBD1. The germline gives CDR1 MNHEY, CDR2 SMNVEV (reference sequence). Trimming cost V 6 bases and J 8 bases; bases outside gene matches: 6. The CDR3 is made up of 12 amino acids. The CDR3 loop reads CASRKQGMGYTF. Written as DNA, the CDR3 is TGTGCCAGCAGGAAACAGGGGATGGGCTACACCTTC.

This clonotype was picked up many times. V usage is TRBV2 and J usage is TRBJ1-5; TRBD1 matches at 8 bases. Per the germline V gene, CDR1 is SNHLY and CDR2 is FYNNEI. V shed 3 bases and J 0 bases; nucleotides not matched to a gene: 4. The CDR3 covers 16 residues. Here the CDR3 reads CASSDDRGYSNQPQHF. In DNA, the CDR3 is TGTGCCAGCAGTGACGACAGGGGATATAGCAATCAGCCCCAGCATTTT.

In this sample, this clonotype turned up a few times. The rearrangement uses TRBV10-2 and TRBJ1-2, with D unclear. The CDR3 length is 12 residues. Germline V gene data show CDR1 as WSHSY and CDR2 as SAAADI. With 0 bases removed from V and 8 bases from J, the gap between germline ends came to 7 bases. The CDR3 protein is CASSESEGGYTF. CDR3 DNA: TGCGCCAGCAGTGAGTCCGAAGGCGGCTACACCTTC.

Comments on this clonotype: A much more abundant neighbour one base away suggests this may be a read error. CDR3 in amino acids: CAIRGLEVNTGELFF. The CDR3 DNA is TGTGCCATCAGGGGGTTGGAGGTTAACACCGGGGAGCTGTTTTTT. This sequence joins TRBV10-3 and TRBJ2-2; the D gene is possibly TRBD2 (5 bases). With 6 bases removed from V and 2 bases from J, the gap between germline ends came to 13 bases. The CDR3 loop spans 15 amino acids. Per germline, CDR1 ENHRY and CDR2 SYGVKD.

The sample holds many counts of this clonotype. V is TRBV7-8 and J is TRBJ2-5; no clear D. CDR3 length equals 12 residues. From germline, CDR1 is SGHVS and CDR2 FQNEAQ. The ends were cut back, 5 bases at V and 5 bases at J, with 9 bases in the middle. The CDR3: CASSNSGETQYF. The CDR3 DNA sequence: TGTGCCAGCAGCAACTCCGGGGAGACCCAGTACTTC.

This clonotype was found a few times. Compared with germline, one end of the junction differs, possibly owing to a read error. This chain connects TRBV10-3 to TRBJ2-6; tentatively, D is TRBD2 (6 bases). The germline gives CDR1 ENHRY, CDR2 SYGVKD. CDR3 length: 18 residues. The CDR3, as DNA: TGTGCCAGCAGTGCCTCCTGGACCGGGGGTGTAGGGGCCAACGTCCTGACTTTC. It specifies CASSASWTGGVGANVLTF.

A few counts support this clonotype. The V gene is TRBV10-1, the J gene TRBJ2-2; 8 bases map to TRBD1. The germline CDR1 and CDR2 sequences are WNHNN and SYGVQD (reference sequence). This CDR3 has 14 amino acids. The V gene end was trimmed by 8 bases and the J gene end by 1 base; junction bases not matched to a gene: 3. CDR3: CASFGTGNTGELFF. CDR3 nucleotides: TGCGCCAGCTTCGGGACAGGGAACACCGGGGAGCTGTTTTTT.

There are a few counts of this clonotype. The chain couples TRBV25-1 to TRBJ2-3; TRBD2 matches at 10 bases. With 3 bases clipped from V and 2 bases from J, the junction kept 2 bases outside the gene matches. This CDR3 spans 15 amino acids. From germline, CDR1 is MGHDK and CDR2 SYGVNS. This CDR3 reads CASSDLAGVTDTQYF. CDR3 bases: TGTGCCAGCAGTGACCTAGCGGGGGTCACAGATACGCAGTATTTT. Together with reference TRBV25-1 and TRBJ2-3, the CDR3 gives the full variable domain: EADIYQTPRYLVIGTGKKITLECSQTMGHDKMYWYQQDPGMELHLIHYSYGVNSTEKGDLSSESTVSRIRTEHFPLTLESARPSHTSQYLCASSDLAGVTDTQYFGPGTRLTVL.

The V gene is TRBV7-9, the J gene TRBJ2-5; 7 positions match TRBD1. CDR1 is SEHNR, CDR2 FQNEAQ, per germline (reference sequence). This CDR3 is 14 amino acids long. V trimming: 4 bases; J trimming: 3 bases; junction bases outside the gene matches: 5. The CDR3 nucleotides are TGTGCCAGCAGCTCCTGGGACAGTGAAGAGACCCAGTACTTC. It is translated as CASSSWDSEETQYF.

This clonotype appeared once. This chain connects TRBV29-1 to TRBJ2-5, with TRBD2 identical over 13 bases. Germline-derived CDR1 and CDR2 are SQVTM and ANQGSEA. There are 12 residues in the CDR3. The V and J ends lost 6 bases and 9 bases, in that order; junction bases with no gene match: 4. The CDR3 coding sequence is TGCAGCGTCCATGGACTAGCGGGGGCCCAGTACTTC. Its protein product is CSVHGLAGAQYF.

The chain recombines TRBV5-4 with TRBJ2-5, with D possibly being TRBD2 (5 bases). V lost 4 bases to trimming and J lost 3 bases, with 25 bases between them. There are 18 residues in the CDR3. Germline loops: CDR1 SGHNT, CDR2 YYREEE (reference sequence). In nucleotides, the CDR3 is TGTGCCAGCAGCCATTTTTCGTCGGGAAGGGCTTTAGAAGAGACCCAGTACTTC. It yields the protein CASSHFSSGRALEETQYF.

The chain couples TRBV2 to TRBJ1-1; weak D call: TRBD1 (6 bases). V was cut by 10 bases and J by 4 bases, with 19 bases left in between. CDR1 is SNHLY, CDR2 FYNNEI, per germline. CDR3 length: 14 amino acids. The CDR3 DNA reads as TGTGCCAACCAACCAGGGGTTGTAGTCACTGAAGCTTTCTTT. It is translated as CANQPGVVVTEAFF.

This clonotype was counted ten times or more. This chain links TRBV15 with TRBJ2-7, with D uncertain. The CDR3 contains 18 residues. V gave up 0 bases and J gave up 1 base, with 19 bases separating them. Germline values: CDR1 LNHNV, CDR2 YYDKDF (reference sequence). This CDR3 reads CATSREGLGWGSSYEQYF. CDR3 nucleotides: TGTGCCACCAGCAGAGAAGGTCTCGGGTGGGGATCATCCTACGAGCAGTACTTC.

This clonotype was detected many times. The genes are TRBV25-1 and TRBJ1-1; D not certain. Germline lookup yields CDR1 MGHDK and CDR2 SYGVNS. Trimming stripped 4 bases from V and 6 bases from J, with 12 bases between. This CDR3 has 13 amino acids. CDR3 bases: TGTGCCAGCAGTGGGGTAGGCGGATCTGAAGCTTTCTTT. Translation gives CASSGVGGSEAFF.

The V call is TRBV15, the J call TRBJ1-5; no clear D gene. The CDR3 sequence is 14 residues long. V was shortened by 3 bases and J by 7 bases, with 13 bases between the two germline ends. CDR1 and CDR2 from the germline V gene are LNHNV and YYDKDF (reference sequence). DNA of the CDR3: TGTGCCACCAGCAGCCCCCCGGGAGCCCAGCCCCAGCATTTT. It is translated as CATSSPPGAQPQHF.

Regarding this clonotype: One junction end does not reproduce the germline sequence, and a read error may be involved. The chain uses TRBV7-9 and TRBJ1-4; D is unclear. The germline V gene encodes CDR1 SEHNR and CDR2 FQNEAQ (reference sequence). The CDR3 covers 12 residues. CDR3 sequence reads: CASSLVGEKLLF. DNA for the CDR3: TGTGCCAGCAGCTTAGTCGGTGAAAAACTGCTTTTT.

This clonotype occurred many times. This chain links TRBV7-2 with TRBJ2-7; D is undetermined. V was pared by 4 bases and J by 0 bases, with 13 bases between. Germline CDR1 SGHTA, CDR2 FQGNSA. The CDR3 runs 15 residues. CDR3 sequence: CASSSKAGPSYEQYF. DNA of the CDR3: TGTGCCAGCAGCTCGAAAGCCGGGCCCTCCTACGAGCAGTACTTC.